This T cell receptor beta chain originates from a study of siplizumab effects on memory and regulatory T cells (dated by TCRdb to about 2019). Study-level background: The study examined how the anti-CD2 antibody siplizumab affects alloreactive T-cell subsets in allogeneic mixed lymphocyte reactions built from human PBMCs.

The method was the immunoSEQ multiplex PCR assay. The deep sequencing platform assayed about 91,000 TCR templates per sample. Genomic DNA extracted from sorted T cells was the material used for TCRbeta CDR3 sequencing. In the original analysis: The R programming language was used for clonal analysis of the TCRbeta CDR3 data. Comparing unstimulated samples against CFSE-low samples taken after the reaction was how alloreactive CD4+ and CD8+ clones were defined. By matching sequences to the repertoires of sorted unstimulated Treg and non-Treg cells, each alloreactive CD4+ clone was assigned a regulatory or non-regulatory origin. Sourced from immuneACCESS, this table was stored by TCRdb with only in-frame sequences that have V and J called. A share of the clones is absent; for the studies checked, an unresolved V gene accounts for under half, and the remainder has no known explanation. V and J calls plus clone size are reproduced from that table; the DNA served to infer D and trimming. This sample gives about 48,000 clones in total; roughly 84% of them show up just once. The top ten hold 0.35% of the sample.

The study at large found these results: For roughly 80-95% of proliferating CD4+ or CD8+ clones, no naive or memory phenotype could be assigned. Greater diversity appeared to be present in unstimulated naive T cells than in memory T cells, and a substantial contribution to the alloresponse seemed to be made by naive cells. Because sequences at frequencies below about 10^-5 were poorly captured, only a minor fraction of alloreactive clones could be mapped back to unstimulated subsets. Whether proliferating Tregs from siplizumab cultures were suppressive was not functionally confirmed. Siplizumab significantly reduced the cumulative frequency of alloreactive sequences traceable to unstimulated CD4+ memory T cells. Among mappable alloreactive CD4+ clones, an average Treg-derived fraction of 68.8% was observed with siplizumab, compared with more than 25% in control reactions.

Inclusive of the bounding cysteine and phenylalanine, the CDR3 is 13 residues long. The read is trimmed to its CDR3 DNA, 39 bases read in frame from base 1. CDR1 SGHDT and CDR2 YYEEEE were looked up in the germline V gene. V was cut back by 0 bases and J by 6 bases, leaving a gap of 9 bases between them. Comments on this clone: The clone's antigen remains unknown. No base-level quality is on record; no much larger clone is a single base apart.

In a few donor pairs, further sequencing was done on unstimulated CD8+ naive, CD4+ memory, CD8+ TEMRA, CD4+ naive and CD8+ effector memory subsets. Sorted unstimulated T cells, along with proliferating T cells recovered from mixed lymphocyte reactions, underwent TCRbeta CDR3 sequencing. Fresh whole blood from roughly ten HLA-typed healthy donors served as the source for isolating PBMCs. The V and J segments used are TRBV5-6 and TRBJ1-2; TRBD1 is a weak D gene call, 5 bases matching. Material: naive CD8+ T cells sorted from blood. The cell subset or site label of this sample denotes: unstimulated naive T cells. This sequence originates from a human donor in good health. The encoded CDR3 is CASSLAGSDGYTF. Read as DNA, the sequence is TGTGCCAGCAGCTTGGCAGGGTCGGATGGCTACACCTTC.